These 28 T cell receptor beta chains were sequenced from one sample in a study of Ad26.COV2.S vaccination and SARS-CoV-2 variants. Data came from immunoSEQ multiplex PCR; TCRdb stores just in-frame clones and leaves some out. The sample consists of 350,000 to 450,000 clones, under 95% of them appearing once. Sequencing was performed on peripheral blood, taken after recovery from COVID-19. The receptors were gathered from a human donor who had recovered from COVID-19.

For this clone: The junction departs from germline at one end; a sequencing error may be responsible. The chain recombines TRBV7-9 with TRBJ1-1, with a tentative D call TRBD1 (6 bases). Germline assignment: CDR1 SEHNR and CDR2 FQNEAQ (reference sequence). The CDR3 has 16 amino acids. The CDR3 here is CASSLNLDRVLYSPTF. The CDR3 bases are TGTGCCAGCAGCTTAAACCTGGACAGAGTACTGTACTCCCCCACATTT.

This rearrangement joins TRBV10-3 to TRBJ2-1; D could derive from TRBD1 or TRBD2 (6 bases each). V was pared by 4 bases and J by 7 bases, with 14 bases between. The CDR3 totals 14 residues. Germline V gene data show CDR1 as ENHRY and CDR2 as SYGVKD. As DNA, the CDR3 is TGTGCCATCAGTGCTACCGGGGGCCTAAATGAGCAGTTCTTC. It yields the protein CAISATGGLNEQFF.

This clone was picked up a small number of times. Written as DNA, the CDR3 is TGTGCCAGCAGCTTAGGCCCGAAGGACAGGGTGAATGGCTACACCTTC. Protein: CASSLGPKDRVNGYTF. The V call is TRBV7-9, the J call TRBJ1-2; 8 bases agree with TRBD1. V gave up 1 base and J gave up 6 bases; unmatched junction bases: 10. The CDR3 covers 16 residues. Looked up from germline, CDR1 is SEHNR and CDR2 is FQNEAQ (reference sequence).

The genes are TRBV9 and TRBJ1-1; TRBD1 is a possible D gene (5 bases). Trimming removed 0 bases at V and 0 bases at J, with 12 bases between. Per germline, CDR1 SGDLS and CDR2 YYNGEE. CDR3 size: 16 residues. CDR3 amino acids: CASSVDGGGLNTEAFF. The CDR3 nucleotides are TGTGCCAGCAGCGTAGATGGTGGGGGGTTGAACACTGAAGCTTTCTTT. Full variable domain (remainder filled in from reference TRBV9 and TRBJ1-1): DSGVTQTPKHLITATGQRVTLRCSPRSGDLSVYWYQQSLDQGLQFLIQYYNGEERAKGNILERFSAQQFPDLHSELNLSSLELGDSALYFCASSVDGGGLNTEAFFGQGTRLTVV.

The V call is TRBV6-1, the J call TRBJ1-5; D is ambiguous. Looked up from germline, CDR1 is MNHNS and CDR2 is SASEGT. V shed 2 bases and J shed 16 bases, with 15 bases lying between them. The CDR3 is 12 residues long. The CDR3 DNA is TGTGCCAGCAGTGAACGGTTAGGACGAGGTCATTTT. Protein sequence: CASSERLGRGHF.

This sequence joins TRBV2 and TRBJ2-3; 8 bases are shared with TRBD2. The CDR3 spans 15 residues. Trimming cost V 7 bases and J 0 bases; bases outside gene matches: 6. Germline CDR1 reads SNHLY; CDR2 reads FYNNEI. This chain's CDR3 is CASIVAGKSTDTQYF. DNA for the CDR3: TGTGCCAGCATCGTAGCGGGGAAGAGCACAGATACGCAGTATTTT.

This sequence joins TRBV10-3 and TRBJ1-3; D is perhaps TRBD1 (5 bases). The CDR3 contains 14 residues. In germline, CDR1 is ENHRY, CDR2 SYGVKD. Between the trimmed V and J ends, which lost 6 bases and 3 bases, there was a span of 12 bases. This chain's CDR3 is CAIRSTAGGNTIYF. CDR3 in DNA: TGTGCCATCAGGTCGACAGCGGGTGGAAACACCATATATTTT.

The chain couples TRBV6-5 to TRBJ1-1; 8 bases align to TRBD1. J lost 4 bases, V lost 5 bases, and 9 bases had no gene match. The CDR3 spans 15 residues. Germline CDR1 reads MNHEY; CDR2 reads SVGAGI. CDR3 region: CASSPSGGLRTEAFF. The CDR3 coding sequence is TGTGCCAGCAGTCCCTCAGGGGGCTTGCGCACTGAAGCTTTCTTT.

The V and J genes are TRBV5-4 and TRBJ2-6; D is ambiguous. CDR1 is SGHNT, CDR2 YYREEE, per germline (reference sequence). The V end lost 1 base, the J end lost 4 bases, and 6 bases lay between the germline ends. This CDR3 region has 14 residues. The CDR3 spells CASSLYSGANVLTF. The DNA of the CDR3 is TGTGCCAGCAGCTTGTATTCCGGGGCCAACGTCCTGACTTTC.

The chain recombines TRBV4-2 with TRBJ2-7, with a tentative D call TRBD1 (7 bases). V lost 0 bases, J lost 3 bases, and 12 bases lay in between. The CDR3 runs 15 residues. The germline CDR1 and CDR2 sequences are LGHNA and YNFKEQ. CDR3 bases: TGTGCCAGCAGCCAAGAGTGGCAGGGGGGCTACGAGCAGTACTTC. This encodes CASSQEWQGGYEQYF.

The rearrangement links TRBV25-1 to TRBJ1-5, with D perhaps TRBD1 (5 bases). The CDR3 has 13 amino acids. Germline V gene data show CDR1 as MGHDK and CDR2 as SYGVNS. V gave up 3 bases and J gave up 6 bases, with 9 bases separating them. CDR3 amino acids: CASSEQGGQPQHF. The CDR3 DNA reads as TGTGCCAGCAGTGAGCAGGGAGGTCAGCCCCAGCATTTT.

This CDR3 reads CASSIAKSTDTQYF. CDR3 nucleotides: TGTGCCAGCAGTATAGCGAAGAGCACAGATACGCAGTATTTT. The chain combines TRBV6-5 with TRBJ2-3; D may be TRBD2 (5 bases). Trimming removed 5 bases from V and 0 bases from J, with 9 bases in between. Germline CDR1 MNHEY, CDR2 SVGAGI. The CDR3 loop spans 14 amino acids.

The CDR3 protein is CASSERTSVNSPLHF. In DNA, the CDR3 is TGCGCCAGCAGTGAACGTACCAGTGTTAATTCACCCCTCCACTTT. The chain employs TRBV10-2 and TRBJ1-6; no clear D gene. This CDR3 region has 15 residues. V was clipped by 3 bases and J by 6 bases, with 12 bases between them. Germline CDR1 is WSHSY and CDR2 is SAAADI.

The genes are TRBV18 and TRBJ2-7, with TRBD1 identical over 7 bases. J was trimmed by 0 bases and V by 3 bases; bases with no gene match: 8. The CDR3 contains 16 residues. Germline lookup yields CDR1 KGHSH and CDR2 LQKENI. The DNA of the CDR3 is TGTGCCAGCTCACCCCGACAGGGCGAATTCTCCTACGAGCAGTACTTC. The encoded protein is CASSPRQGEFSYEQYF. The complete variable domain, with remaining parts taken from reference TRBV18 and TRBJ2-7, reads NAGVMQNPRHLVRRRGQEARLRCSPMKGHSHVYWYRQLPEEGLKFMVYLQKENIIDESGMPKERFSAEFPKEGPSILRIQQVVRGDSAAYFCASSPRQGEFSYEQYFGPGTRLTVT.

The chain has TRBV7-9 and TRBJ2-5; D is unclear. CDR1 is SEHNR, CDR2 FQNEAQ, per germline (reference sequence). The CDR3 covers 15 residues. V gave up 2 bases and J gave up 1 base, with 11 bases separating them. CDR3 sequence: CASSLRAGVQETQYF. As DNA, the CDR3 is TGTGCCAGCAGCTTACGGGCAGGCGTCCAAGAGACCCAGTACTTC.

This chain uses TRBV7-9 with TRBJ1-6; no clear D. The CDR3 consists of 13 residues. Germline V gene data show CDR1 as SEHNR and CDR2 as FQNEAQ (reference sequence). Trimming took off 1 base at V and 12 bases at J, with 10 bases between the two ends. The CDR3 region has the DNA TGTGCCAGCAGCTTAGGATGGGGAGAACCCCTCCACTTT. Translating gives CASSLGWGEPLHF.

The CDR3 nucleotides are TGTGCCAGCAGCGTATCCGGCTCCCCCATGAACACTGAAGCTTTCTTT. It encodes CASSVSGSPMNTEAFF. The rearrangement joins TRBV9 to TRBJ1-1; D is unclear. Germline lookup yields CDR1 SGDLS and CDR2 YYNGEE. The CDR3 loop spans 16 amino acids. The V and J ends lost 1 base and 0 bases respectively, with 13 bases between them. Together with reference TRBV9 and TRBJ1-1, the CDR3 gives the full variable domain: DSGVTQTPKHLITATGQRVTLRCSPRSGDLSVYWYQQSLDQGLQFLIQYYNGEERAKGNILERFSAQQFPDLHSELNLSSLELGDSALYFCASSVSGSPMNTEAFFGQGTRLTVV.

The rearrangement uses TRBV2 and TRBJ1-6, with no clear D. The CDR3 has 11 residues. In germline, CDR1 is SNHLY, CDR2 FYNNEI. Trimming took 7 bases from V and 12 from J, leaving 10 bases between them. CDR3 coding DNA: TGTGCCAGCACGGATGTCGAACCCCTCCACTTT. Translating gives CASTDVEPLHF.

The chain links TRBV5-1 to TRBJ2-1, with TRBD1 identical over 9 bases. Germline lookup yields CDR1 SGHRS and CDR2 YFSETQ. The CDR3 contains 15 residues. Losses at the gene ends were 0 bases for V and 7 bases for J; bases not matched to a gene: 5. The CDR3 DNA is TGCGCCAGCAGCTTGGGGGACAGGGAATCAAATGAGCAGTTCTTC. Encoded protein: CASSLGDRESNEQFF.

The V call is TRBV10-1, the J call TRBJ2-5; D is unclear. V dropped 2 bases and J dropped 7 bases, with 14 bases sitting between them. Germline V CDR1 and CDR2: WNHNN, SYGVQD (reference sequence). This CDR3 spans 14 amino acids. CDR3 residues: CASSEGHQTGTQYF. The CDR3 DNA is TGCGCCAGCAGTGAGGGCCACCAAACGGGGACCCAGTACTTC.

In its sample, this clone was seen a few times. The gene calls are TRBV3-1 (or the pseudogene TRBV3-2) and TRBJ2-2; maybe TRBD2 (6 bases). V lost 3 bases to trimming and J lost 1 base, with 12 bases between them. This CDR3 is built from 16 residues. The V gene's germline CDR1 is LGHDT and CDR2 YNNKEL (reference sequence). CDR3 amino acids: CASSHPVSGNTGELFF. The CDR3 nucleotides are TGTGCCAGCAGCCATCCCGTTAGCGGGAACACCGGGGAGCTGTTTTTT.

About this clone: Other DNA variants within this sample encode the same CDR3. V usage is TRBV3-1 (or the pseudogene TRBV3-2) and J usage is TRBJ1-1, with D hard to call. V gave up 4 bases and J gave up 0 bases, with 9 bases separating them. Germline V gene data show CDR1 as LGHDT and CDR2 as YNNKEL (reference sequence). CDR3 length equals 14 residues. The CDR3 coding sequence is TGTGCCAGCAGCCCGCCGACGGTGAACACTGAAGCTTTCTTT. Residues: CASSPPTVNTEAFF.

The chain carries TRBV6-2 or TRBV6-3 and TRBJ1-5; tentative D call: TRBD1 (5 bases). V was trimmed by 4 bases and J by 0 bases, leaving 13 bases between them. The germline V gene encodes CDR1 MNHEY and CDR2 SVGEGT. The length of the CDR3 is 16 residues. This CDR3 is CASSFLTASSNQPQHF. The CDR3 DNA sequence: TGTGCCAGCAGTTTCCTGACAGCCAGTAGCAATCAGCCCCAGCATTTT.

This sequence joins TRBV10-3 and TRBJ1-3; D unclear. Germline lookup yields CDR1 ENHRY and CDR2 SYGVKD. The germline V and J ends were trimmed by 1 base and 4 bases, with 11 bases remaining between them. This CDR3 comprises 15 residues. This chain's CDR3 is CAISEWLGSGNTIYF. The CDR3 region has the DNA TGTGCCATCAGTGAGTGGTTAGGGTCAGGAAACACCATATATTTT.

This clone is a singleton in its sample. V and J are TRBV7-2 and TRBJ1-3; D is undetermined. The CDR3 is 18 residues long. CDR1 is SGHTA and CDR2 is FQGNSA in the germline V gene. The V end was cut by 0 bases, the J end by 0 bases, with 15 bases between. CDR3 bases: TGTGCCAGCAGCTTAGCCGGCCGGAGTACTTACTCTGGAAACACCATATATTTT. The encoded protein is CASSLAGRSTYSGNTIYF. The whole variable domain, remainder taken from reference TRBV7-2 and TRBJ1-3, is GAGVSQSPSNKVTEKGKDVELRCDPISGHTALYWYRQSLGQGLEFLIYFQGNSAPDKSGLPSDRFSAERTGGSVSTLTIQRTQQEDSAVYLCASSLAGRSTYSGNTIYFGEGSWLTVV.

The chain has TRBV18 and TRBJ2-1; D uncertain. Germline V CDR1 and CDR2: KGHSH, LQKENI. V was trimmed by 6 bases and J by 5 bases, leaving 14 bases between them. The CDR3 has 14 residues. Written as DNA, the CDR3 is TGTGCCAGCTCCCTCCAAAGTGGTCACAATGAGCAGTTCTTC. Its protein product is CASSLQSGHNEQFF.

This sequence joins TRBV20-1 and TRBJ2-3; 8 nucleotides align to TRBD1. Germline V lookup: CDR1 DFQATT, CDR2 SNEGSKA (reference sequence). CDR3 length equals 14 residues. Germline trimming cut 4 bases from V and 3 bases from J; bases unmatched to any gene: 6. The CDR3: CSATDRGGTDTQYF. The CDR3 DNA is TGCAGTGCTACTGACAGGGGCGGAACAGATACGCAGTATTTT.

This chain connects TRBV19 to TRBJ2-5; D unclear. Trimming took off 2 bases at V and 4 bases at J, with 5 bases between the two ends. Per the germline V gene, CDR1 is LNHDA and CDR2 is SQIVND (reference sequence). The CDR3 is 12 amino acids. The CDR3 protein is CASSIWGETQYF. The DNA of the CDR3 is TGTGCCAGTAGTATATGGGGAGAGACCCAGTACTTC. Drawing the rest from reference TRBV19 and TRBJ2-5, the complete variable domain is DGGITQSPKYLFRKEGQNVTLSCEQNLNHDAMYWYRQDPGQGLRLIYYSQIVNDFQKGDIAEGYSVSREKKESFPLTVTSAQKNPTAFYLCASSIWGETQYFGPGTRLLVL.